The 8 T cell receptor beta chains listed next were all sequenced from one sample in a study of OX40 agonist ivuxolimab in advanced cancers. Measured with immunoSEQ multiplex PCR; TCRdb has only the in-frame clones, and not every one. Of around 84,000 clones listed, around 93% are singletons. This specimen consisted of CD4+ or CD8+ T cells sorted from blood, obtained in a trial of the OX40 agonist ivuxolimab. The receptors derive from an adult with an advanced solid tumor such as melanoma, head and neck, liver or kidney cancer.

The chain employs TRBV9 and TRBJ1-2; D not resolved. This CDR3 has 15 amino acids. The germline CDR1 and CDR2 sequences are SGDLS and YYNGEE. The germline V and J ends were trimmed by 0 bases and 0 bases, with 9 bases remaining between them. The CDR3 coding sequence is TGTGCCAGCAGCGTAGAGCCAGGAGCTAACTATGGCTACACCTTC. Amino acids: CASSVEPGANYGYTF. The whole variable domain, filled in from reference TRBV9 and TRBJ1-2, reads DSGVTQTPKHLITATGQRVTLRCSPRSGDLSVYWYQQSLDQGLQFLIQYYNGEERAKGNILERFSAQQFPDLHSELNLSSLELGDSALYFCASSVEPGANYGYTFGSGTRLTVV.

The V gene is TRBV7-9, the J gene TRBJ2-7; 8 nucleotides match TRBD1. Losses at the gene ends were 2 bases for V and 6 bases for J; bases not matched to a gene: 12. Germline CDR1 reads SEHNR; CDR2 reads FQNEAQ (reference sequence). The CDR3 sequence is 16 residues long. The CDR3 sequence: CASSLSSGQGGAEQYF. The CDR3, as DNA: TGTGCCAGCAGCTTATCTTCCGGACAGGGAGGCGCCGAGCAGTACTTC.

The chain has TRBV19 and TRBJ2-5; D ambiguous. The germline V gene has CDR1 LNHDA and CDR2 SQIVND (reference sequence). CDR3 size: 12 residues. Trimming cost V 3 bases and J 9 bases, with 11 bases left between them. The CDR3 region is CASSMGSRPQYF. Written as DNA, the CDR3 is TGTGCCAGTAGTATGGGGTCGAGACCCCAGTACTTC.

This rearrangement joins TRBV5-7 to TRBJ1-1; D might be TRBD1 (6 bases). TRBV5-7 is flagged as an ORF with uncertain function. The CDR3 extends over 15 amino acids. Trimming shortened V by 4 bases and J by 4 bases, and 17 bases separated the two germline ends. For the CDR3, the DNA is TGTGCCAGCAGCCCCAGGTGGGGGGCTGGCACTGAAGCTTTCTTT. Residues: CASSPRWGAGTEAFF.

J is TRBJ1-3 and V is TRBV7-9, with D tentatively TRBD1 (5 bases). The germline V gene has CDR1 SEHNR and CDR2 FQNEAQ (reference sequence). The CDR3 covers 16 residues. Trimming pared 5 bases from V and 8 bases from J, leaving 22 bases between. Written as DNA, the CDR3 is TGTGCCAGCAGCCCCCCAGGGTGGGATCCCCCACACACCATATATTTT. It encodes CASSPPGWDPPHTIYF.

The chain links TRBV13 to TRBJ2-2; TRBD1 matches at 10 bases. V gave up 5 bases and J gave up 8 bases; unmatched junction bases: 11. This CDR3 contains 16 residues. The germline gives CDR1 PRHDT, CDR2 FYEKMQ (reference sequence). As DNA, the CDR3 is TGTGCCAGCAGCCCCGGACAGGGGGTGGTAACGGGGGAGCTGTTTTTT. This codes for CASSPGQGVVTGELFF.

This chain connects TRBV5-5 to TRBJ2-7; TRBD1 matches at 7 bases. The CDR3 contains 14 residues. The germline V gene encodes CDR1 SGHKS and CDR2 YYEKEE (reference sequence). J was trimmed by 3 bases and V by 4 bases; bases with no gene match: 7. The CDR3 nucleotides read TGTGCCAGCAGCAAACCGGGACAGCACTACGAGCAGTACTTC. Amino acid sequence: CASSKPGQHYEQYF.

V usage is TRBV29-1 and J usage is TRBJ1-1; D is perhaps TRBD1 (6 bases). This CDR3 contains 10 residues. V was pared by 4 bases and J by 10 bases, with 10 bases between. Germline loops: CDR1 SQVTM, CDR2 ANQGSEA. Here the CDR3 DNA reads TGCAGCGTTGGAGGGGGTGCAGCTTTCTTT. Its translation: CSVGGGAAFF.